This T cell receptor beta chain is drawn from a study of vaccination effects on CD4 cells after COVID-19. Clones were sequenced by immunoSEQ multiplex PCR, and TCRdb holds only the in-frame ones, with some missing. This table holds around 55,000 clones, more than 60% found once. Note on this clone: Its antigen is still unknown.

CDR3 length equals 14 residues. Germline lookup yields CDR1 SGHRS and CDR2 YFSETQ. Trimming left V 7 bases short and J 8 bases short, with 18 bases between. Before any sequencing was done, the ViraFEST assay used viral peptide pools to expand antigen-specific CD4+ T cells. The culture ran for 10 days before CD4+ T cells were isolated. Negative nucleocapsid antibody tests before and after vaccination confirmed no previous SARS-CoV-2 infection. It was with about 10 IU/ml IL-2 and around 10 ug/ml peptides that around 1.8 million PBMC per well were cultured. Sequenced here: CD4+ T cells from PBMCs cultured with SARS-CoV-2 spike peptides, sampled before COVID-19 vaccination. This receptor was taken from a human donor who received a COVID-19 vaccine. The chain carries TRBV5-1 and TRBJ1-4, with D possibly matching TRBD1 (6 bases). CDR3 amino acids: CASAKQGMREKLFF. The CDR3 nucleotides read TGCGCCAGCGCGAAGCAGGGGATGAGGGAAAAACTGTTTTTT.